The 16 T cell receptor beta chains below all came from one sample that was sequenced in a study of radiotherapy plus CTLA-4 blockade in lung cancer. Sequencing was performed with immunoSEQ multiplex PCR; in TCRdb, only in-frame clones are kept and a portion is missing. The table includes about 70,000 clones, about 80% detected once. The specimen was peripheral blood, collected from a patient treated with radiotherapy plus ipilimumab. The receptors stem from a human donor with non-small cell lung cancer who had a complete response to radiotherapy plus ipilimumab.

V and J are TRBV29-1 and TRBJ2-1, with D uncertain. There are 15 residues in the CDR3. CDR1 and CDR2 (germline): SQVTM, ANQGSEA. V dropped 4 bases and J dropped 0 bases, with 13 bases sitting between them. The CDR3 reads CSVASFLSSYNEQFF. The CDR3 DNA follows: TGCAGCGTTGCCTCATTCCTGAGCTCCTACAATGAGCAGTTCTTC.

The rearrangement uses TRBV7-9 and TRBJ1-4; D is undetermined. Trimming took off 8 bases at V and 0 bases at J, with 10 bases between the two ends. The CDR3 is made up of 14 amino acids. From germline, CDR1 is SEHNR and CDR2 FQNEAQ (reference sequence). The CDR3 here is CASASGTTNEKLFF. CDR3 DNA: TGTGCCAGCGCATCAGGTACAACTAATGAAAAACTGTTTTTT.

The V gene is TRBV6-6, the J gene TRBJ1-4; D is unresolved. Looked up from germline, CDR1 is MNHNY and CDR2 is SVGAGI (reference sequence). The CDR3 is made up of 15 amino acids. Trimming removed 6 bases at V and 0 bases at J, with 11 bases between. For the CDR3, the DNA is TGTGCCAGCAGCTCGCAGGTCCCAACTAATGAAAAACTGTTTTTT. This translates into CASSSQVPTNEKLFF.

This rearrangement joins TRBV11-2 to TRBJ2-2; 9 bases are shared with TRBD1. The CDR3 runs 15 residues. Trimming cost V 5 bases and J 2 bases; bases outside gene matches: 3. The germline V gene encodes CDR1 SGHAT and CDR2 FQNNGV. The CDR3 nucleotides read TGTGCCAGCAGCGTGGACAGGGGAAACACCGGGGAGCTGTTTTTT. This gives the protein CASSVDRGNTGELFF.

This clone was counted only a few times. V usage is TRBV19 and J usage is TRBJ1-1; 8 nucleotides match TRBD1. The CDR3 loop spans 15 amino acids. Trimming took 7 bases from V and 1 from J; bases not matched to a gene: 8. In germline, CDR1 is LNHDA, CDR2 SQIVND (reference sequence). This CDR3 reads CASKDPGTGNTEAFF. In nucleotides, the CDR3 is TGTGCCAGTAAAGACCCCGGGACAGGGAACACTGAAGCTTTCTTT.

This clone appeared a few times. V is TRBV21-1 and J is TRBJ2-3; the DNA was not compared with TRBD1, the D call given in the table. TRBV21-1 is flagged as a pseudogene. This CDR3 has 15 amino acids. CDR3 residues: CASSYGTGGQDTQYF. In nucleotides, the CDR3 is TGTGCCAGCAGCTACGGGACAGGGGGTCAAGATACGCAGTATTTT.

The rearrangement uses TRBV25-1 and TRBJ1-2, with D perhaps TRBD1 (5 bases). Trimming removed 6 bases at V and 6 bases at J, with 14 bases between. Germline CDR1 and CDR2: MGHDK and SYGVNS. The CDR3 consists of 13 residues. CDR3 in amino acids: CASRGREGNGYTF. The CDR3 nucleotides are TGTGCCAGCAGAGGCAGGGAGGGGAATGGCTACACCTTC.

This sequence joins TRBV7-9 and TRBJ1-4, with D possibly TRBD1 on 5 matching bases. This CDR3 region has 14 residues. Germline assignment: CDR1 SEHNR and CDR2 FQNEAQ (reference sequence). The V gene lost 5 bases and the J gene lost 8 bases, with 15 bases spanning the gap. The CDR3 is CASSQIGTGEKLFF. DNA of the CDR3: TGTGCCAGCAGCCAAATCGGGACTGGGGAAAAACTGTTTTTT. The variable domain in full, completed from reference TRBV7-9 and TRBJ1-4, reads DTGVSQNPRHKITKRGQNVTFRCDPISEHNRLYWYRQTLGQGPEFLTYFQNEAQLEKSRLLSDRFSAERPKGSFSTLEIQRTEQGDSAMYLCASSQIGTGEKLFFGSGTQLSVL.

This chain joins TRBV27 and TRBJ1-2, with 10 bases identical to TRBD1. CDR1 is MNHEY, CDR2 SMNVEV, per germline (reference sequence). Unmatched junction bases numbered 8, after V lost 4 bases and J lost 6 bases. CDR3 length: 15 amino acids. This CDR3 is CASSSPGTGDDGYTF. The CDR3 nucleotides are TGTGCCAGCAGTTCACCCGGGACAGGGGATGATGGCTACACCTTC.

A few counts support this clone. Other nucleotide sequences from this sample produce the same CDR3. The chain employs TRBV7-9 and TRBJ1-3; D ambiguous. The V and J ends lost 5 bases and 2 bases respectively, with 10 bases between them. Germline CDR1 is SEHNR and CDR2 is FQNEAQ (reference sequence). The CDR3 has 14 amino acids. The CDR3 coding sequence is TGTGCCAGCAGCCCGAGCACAGCTGGAAACACCATATATTTT. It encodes CASSPSTAGNTIYF. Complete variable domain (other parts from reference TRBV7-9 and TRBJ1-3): DTGVSQNPRHKITKRGQNVTFRCDPISEHNRLYWYRQTLGQGPEFLTYFQNEAQLEKSRLLSDRFSAERPKGSFSTLEIQRTEQGDSAMYLCASSPSTAGNTIYFGEGSWLTVV.

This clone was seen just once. The CDR3 bases are TGCGCCAGCAGCTTAGAAGGCGGGGAAATCACAGATACGCAGTATTTT. Its translation: CASSLEGGEITDTQYF. The J gene is TRBJ2-3, the V gene TRBV5-1; a weak D match, TRBD2 (6 bases). V lost 2 bases and J 2 bases, leaving 15 bases between the germline ends. This CDR3 has 16 amino acids. Germline lookup yields CDR1 SGHRS and CDR2 YFSETQ.

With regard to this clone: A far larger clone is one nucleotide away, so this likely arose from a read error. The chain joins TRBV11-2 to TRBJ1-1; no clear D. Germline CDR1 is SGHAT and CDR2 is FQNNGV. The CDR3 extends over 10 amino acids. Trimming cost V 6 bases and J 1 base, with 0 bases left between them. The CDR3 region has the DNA TGTGCCAGCAGGAACACTGAAGCTTTCTTT. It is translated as CASRNTEAFF.

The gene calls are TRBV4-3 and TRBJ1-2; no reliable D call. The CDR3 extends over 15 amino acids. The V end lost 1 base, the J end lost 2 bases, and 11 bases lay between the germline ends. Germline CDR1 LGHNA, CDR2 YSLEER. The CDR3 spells CASSQVLGSNYGYTF. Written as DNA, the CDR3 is TGCGCCAGCAGCCAAGTACTGGGAAGCAACTATGGCTACACCTTC.

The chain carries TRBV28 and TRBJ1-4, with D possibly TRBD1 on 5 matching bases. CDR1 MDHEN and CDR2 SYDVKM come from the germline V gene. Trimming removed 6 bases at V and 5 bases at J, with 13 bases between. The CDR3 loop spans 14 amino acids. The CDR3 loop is CASRIWGTNEKLFF. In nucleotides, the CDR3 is TGTGCCAGCAGAATTTGGGGGACGAATGAAAAACTGTTTTTT.

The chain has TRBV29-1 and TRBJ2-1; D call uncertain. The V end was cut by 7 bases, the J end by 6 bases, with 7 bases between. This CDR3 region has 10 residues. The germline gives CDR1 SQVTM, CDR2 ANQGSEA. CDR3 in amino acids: CSAGANEQFF. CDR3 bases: TGCAGCGCCGGTGCCAATGAGCAGTTCTTC.

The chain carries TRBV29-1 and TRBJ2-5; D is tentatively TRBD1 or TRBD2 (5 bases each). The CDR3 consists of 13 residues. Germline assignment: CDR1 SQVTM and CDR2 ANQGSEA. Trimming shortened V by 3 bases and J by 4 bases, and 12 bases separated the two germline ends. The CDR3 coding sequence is TGCAGCGTTGAGATGCCCGGGGCAGAGACCCAGTACTTC. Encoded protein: CSVEMPGAETQYF.